This paragraph covers one TCR beta chain sequence. This clone was seen a single time. There is no known antigen for this receptor. No qualities accompany the bases; no much larger clone lies one base away. The source of the sample is a study of blood T cell repertoires in COVID-19 (dated by TCRdb to about 2020). At the level of the whole study: The collaborator samples originated in the United States, Italy and Spain and spanned the acute and convalescent phases of COVID-19. A de-identified subject ID, COVID-19 status, age in years and sex were almost always included in the sample metadata. HLA class I and class II types, where available, came from metadata supplied by the sample provider rather than from assay-based typing. The repertoires were released in a freely available public database meant as a resource for research on the immune response to SARS-CoV-2. The material from the prospective study consisted of cDNA or gDNA derived from T cells, B-cell-depleted T cells, or PBMCs. Samples came from the ongoing ImmuneRACE study (first 160 participants) plus 1,254 subjects from 6 global collaborators. Subjects who had been exposed to COVID-19, were actively infected with it, or had recovered from it provided the deeply sampled blood TCRbeta repertoires that made up the dataset. Broad study findings and their caveats: The quantity of clinical and demographic metadata differed by source and by participant and was supplied without curation.

TCRbeta CDR3 regions were amplified from genomic DNA by means of the immunoSEQ Assay, a bias-controlled multiplex PCR. The paper's data handling went like this. Within the assay, amplification of reference gene primers was used to estimate how many nucleated cells each sample contained. To quantify the absolute abundance of each unique TCRbeta CDR3 rearrangement, sequence reads were collapsed and filtered. For each sample, productive Simpson clonality was calculated as the square root of Simpson's diversity index across productive rearrangements. Here the immuneACCESS table is served through TCRdb, limited to in-frame sequences with V and J called. Missing clones are a known gap in these copies; in checked studies unresolved V genes cover under half, and the rest lacks a known reason. For V, J and clone size, that table is used; D and trimming come from the DNA. This sample comprises 240,000 or so clones, about 70% of them detected only once. 3.3% of the sample is in the top ten clones.

The collaborating institutions used their own protocols to collect whole blood in K2EDTA tubes. For TCRbeta analysis, collaborator samples were shipped as frozen whole blood, as isolated PBMCs, or as DNA extracted from either sample type. Germline trimming: 3 bases from V, 0 bases from J; junction bases outside gene matches: 8. Inclusive of the bounding cysteine and phenylalanine, the CDR3 is 16 residues long. Only CDR3 DNA remains: 48 bases, in frame from the first base. Sequences SEHNR (CDR1) and FQNEAQ (CDR2) are obtained from the germline V gene (reference sequence). The specimen sequenced was peripheral blood. The receptor was isolated from a woman older than 75 with acute or convalescent COVID-19. The V and J segments used are TRBV7-9 and TRBJ2-7; 7 bases in the junction line up with TRBD1. The DNA sequence is TGTGCCAGCAGCTTCTACTACAGGGGTAGCTCCTACGAGCAGTACTTC. It translates to CASSFYYRGSSYEQYF.